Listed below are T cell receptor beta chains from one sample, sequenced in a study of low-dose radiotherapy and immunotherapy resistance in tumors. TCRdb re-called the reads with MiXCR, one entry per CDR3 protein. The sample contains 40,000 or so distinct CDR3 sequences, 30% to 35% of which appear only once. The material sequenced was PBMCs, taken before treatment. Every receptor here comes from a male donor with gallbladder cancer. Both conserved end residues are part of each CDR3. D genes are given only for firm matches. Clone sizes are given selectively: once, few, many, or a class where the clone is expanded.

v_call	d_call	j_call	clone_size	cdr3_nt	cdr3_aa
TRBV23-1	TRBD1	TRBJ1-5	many	TGCGCCAGCAGTCAATCGGTACAGGGGGCTTGTCAGCCCCAGCATTTT	CASSQSVQGACQPQHF
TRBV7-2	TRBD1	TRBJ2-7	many	TGTGCCAGCAGCCGGGACAGGGGGCTTAGTGGCTACGAGCAGTACTTC	CASSRDRGLSGYEQYF
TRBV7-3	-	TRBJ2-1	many	TGTGCCAGCAGCTTAACTAGGCGGGGCAATGAGCAGTTCTTC	CASSLTRRGNEQFF
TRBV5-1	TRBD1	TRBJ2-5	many	TGCGCCAGCAGCTTGCAGGGGGCTAGTCAAGAGACCCAGTACTTC	CASSLQGASQETQYF
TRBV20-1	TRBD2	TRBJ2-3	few	TGCAGTGCTATGTCTCTCAGCGGGGGCCGCACAGATACGCAGTATTTT	CSAMSLSGGRTDTQYF
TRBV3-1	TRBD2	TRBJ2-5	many	TGTGCCAGCAGCCAGGGAGGGCGAGAGACCCAGTACTTC	CASSQGGRETQYF
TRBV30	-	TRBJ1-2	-	TGTGCCTGGACTTCCGGAGCTGGCTACACCTTC	CAWTSGAGYTF
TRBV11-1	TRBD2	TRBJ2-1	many	TGTGCCAGCAGCCCGCGGGGGGTGGACGGTGAGCAGTTCTTC	CASSPRGVDGEQFF
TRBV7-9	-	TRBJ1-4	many	TGTGCCAGCAGCTTTGATCTTGCTAGCGAAAAACTGTTTTTT	CASSFDLASEKLFF
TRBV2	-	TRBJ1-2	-	TGTGCCAGCATGGTGGCCTATGGCTACACCTTC	CASMVAYGYTF
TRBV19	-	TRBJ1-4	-	TGTGCCAGTAGTTTCAAGACAGCCGAAAAACTGTTTTTT	CASSFKTAEKLFF
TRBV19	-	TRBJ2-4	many	TGTGCCAGTAGTATTGGAGACAGTACAAAAAACATTCAGTACTTC	CASSIGDSTKNIQYF
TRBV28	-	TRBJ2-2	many	TGTGCCAGCCGACTACCCCCGGCTGGGGAGCTGTTTTTT	CASRLPPAGELFF
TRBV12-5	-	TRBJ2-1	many	TGTGCTCGTCAAGTAATGTTCGGGTACAATGAGCAGTTCTTC	CARQVMFGYNEQFF
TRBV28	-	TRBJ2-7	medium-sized	TGTGCCACCCTTAGGGACAAGCTCTACGAGCAGTACTTC	CATLRDKLYEQYF
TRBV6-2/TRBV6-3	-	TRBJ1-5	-	TGTGCCAGCAGTTACTTGGCAGGATACAATCAGCCCCAGCATTTT	CASSYLAGYNQPQHF
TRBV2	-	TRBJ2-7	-	TGTGCCAGCAGAGTCTCGCTCCACGAGCAGTACTTC	CASRVSLHEQYF
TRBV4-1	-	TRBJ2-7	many	TGCGCCAGCAGCCAAGATGCGCGCGGCTACGAGCAGTACTTC	CASSQDARGYEQYF
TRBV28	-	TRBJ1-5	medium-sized	TGTGCCAGCAGTTTAGGGGGGGGGAGTCAGCCCCAGCATTTT	CASSLGGGSQPQHF
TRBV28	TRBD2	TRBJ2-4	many	TGTGCCAGCAGGGGGGGGGTAGCCAAAAACATTCAGTACTTC	CASRGGVAKNIQYF
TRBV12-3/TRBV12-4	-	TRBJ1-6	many	TGTGCCAGCAAACAGGGTTCCTATAATTCACCCCTCCACTTT	CASKQGSYNSPLHF
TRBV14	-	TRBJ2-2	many	TGTGCCAGCAGCAGGCTGCCGAACACCGGGGAGCTGTTTTTT	CASSRLPNTGELFF
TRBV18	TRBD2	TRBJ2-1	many	TGTGCCAGCTCACTGTCGCGGGAGGGCCCGCAGTTCTTC	CASSLSREGPQFF
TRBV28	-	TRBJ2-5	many	TGTGCCAGCAGTTTGTCCGTCCTGGGCGGTGAGACCCAGTACTTC	CASSLSVLGGETQYF
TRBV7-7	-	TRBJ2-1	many	TGTGCCAGCAGCTTAGGGCGGCTAGTCTCCTACAATGAGCAGTTCTTC	CASSLGRLVSYNEQFF
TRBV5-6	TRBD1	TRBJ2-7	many	TGTGCCAGCAGCTTGAATAGACAGGGGAAGAACGAGCAGTACTTC	CASSLNRQGKNEQYF
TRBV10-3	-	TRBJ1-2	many	TGTGCCATCAGTGAATCGGCAGAAGGTGCGGGCTACACCTTC	CAISESAEGAGYTF
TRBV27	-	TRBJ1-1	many	TGTGCCAGCAGCCGACAGGAAAACACTGAAGCTTTCTTT	CASSRQENTEAFF
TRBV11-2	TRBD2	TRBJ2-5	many	TGTGCCAGCAGCTCAGGGTCCCAAGGACTAGCGGGGGCGAGGGAGACCCAGTACTTC	CASSSGSQGLAGARETQYF
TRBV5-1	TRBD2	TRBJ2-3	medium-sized	TGCGCCAGCAGCTTGGAAGGGCGGGGGGGCCTTAATACGCAGTATTTT	CASSLEGRGGLNTQYF
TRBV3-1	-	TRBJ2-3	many	TGTGCCAGCAGCTTAGCTACAGAGCAGTATTTT	CASSLATEQYF
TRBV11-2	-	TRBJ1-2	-	TGTGCCAGCAGCGGAGGAGCCACGTTTAACTATGGCTACACCTTC	CASSGGATFNYGYTF
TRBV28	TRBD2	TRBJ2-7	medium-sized	TGTGCCAGCAGCCGAGGCCCCTTTATACTAGCGTACGAGCAGTACTTC	CASSRGPFILAYEQYF
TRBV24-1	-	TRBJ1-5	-	TGTGCCTCCAGTGGGCATAGCAATCAGCGCCAGCATTTT	CASSGHSNQRQHF
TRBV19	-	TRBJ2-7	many	TGTGCCAGTAGTATAGTAGGGACGAGCTACGAGCAGTACTTC	CASSIVGTSYEQYF
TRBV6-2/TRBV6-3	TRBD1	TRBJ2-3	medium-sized	TGTGCCAGCTCCGCTCGGGGACAGGGCCCAGATACGCAGTATTTT	CASSARGQGPDTQYF
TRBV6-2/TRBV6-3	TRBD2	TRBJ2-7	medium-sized	TGTGCCAGCAGTGTCAACCTAGCGGGAGTGTGGAACGAGCAGTACTTC	CASSVNLAGVWNEQYF
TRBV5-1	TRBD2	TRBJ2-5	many	TGCGCCAGCGGGCTAGCGGGGCAAGAGACCCAGTACTTC	CASGLAGQETQYF
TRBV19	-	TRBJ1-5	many	TGTGCCAGTAGTGACGGGTCTATGAGCAATCAGCCCCAGCATTTT	CASSDGSMSNQPQHF
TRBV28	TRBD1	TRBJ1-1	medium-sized	TGTGCCAGCAAACCGGGACAGGGATTGAACACTGAAGCTTTCTTT	CASKPGQGLNTEAFF
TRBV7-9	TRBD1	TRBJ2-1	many	TGTGCCAGCAGCTTAGCGGGCAGGGGGTCCTACAATGAGCAGTTCTTC	CASSLAGRGSYNEQFF
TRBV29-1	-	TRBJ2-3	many	TGCAGCGTTCAGCGGGTTAGCACAGATACGCAGTATTTT	CSVQRVSTDTQYF
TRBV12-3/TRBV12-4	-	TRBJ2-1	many	TGTGCCAGCAGTTTCGGTGGCGGGAAAAACAATGAGCAGTTCTTC	CASSFGGGKNNEQFF
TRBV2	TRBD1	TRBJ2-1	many	TGTGCCAGCAGACACCCGGGACAGCCGAGAAATGAGCAGTTCTTC	CASRHPGQPRNEQFF
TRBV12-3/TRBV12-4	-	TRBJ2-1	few	TGTGCCAGCAGTGGTCCCCTCTCAGGTGGTTGGTGGAATGAGCAGTTCTTC	CASSGPLSGGWWNEQFF
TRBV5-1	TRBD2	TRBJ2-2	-	TGCGCCAGCAGCTTCTTAGCGGGTTGGACCGGGGAGCTGTTTTTT	CASSFLAGWTGELFF
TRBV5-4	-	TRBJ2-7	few	TGTGCCAGCAGCTTGTCTTCGGCGGCGAGCTCCTACGAGCAGTACTTC	CASSLSSAASSYEQYF
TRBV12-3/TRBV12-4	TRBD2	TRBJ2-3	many	TGTGCCAGCAGTGCAACTAGCGGGGGTTTCACAGATACGCAGTATTTT	CASSATSGGFTDTQYF
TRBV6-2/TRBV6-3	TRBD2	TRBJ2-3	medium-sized	TGTGCCAGCAGTCGACTAGCGGGGTTGGGGGATACGCAGTATTTT	CASSRLAGLGDTQYF